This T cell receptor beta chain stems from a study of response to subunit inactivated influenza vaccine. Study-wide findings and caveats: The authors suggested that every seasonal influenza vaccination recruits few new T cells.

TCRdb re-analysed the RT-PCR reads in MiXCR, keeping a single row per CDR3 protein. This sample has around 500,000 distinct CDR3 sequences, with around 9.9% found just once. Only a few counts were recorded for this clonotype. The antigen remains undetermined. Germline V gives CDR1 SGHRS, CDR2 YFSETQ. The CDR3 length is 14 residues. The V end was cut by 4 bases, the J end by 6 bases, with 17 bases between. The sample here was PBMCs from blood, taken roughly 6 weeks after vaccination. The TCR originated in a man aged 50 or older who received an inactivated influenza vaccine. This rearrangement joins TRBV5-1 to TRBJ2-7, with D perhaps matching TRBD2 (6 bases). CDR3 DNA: TGCGCCAGCAGCGGCCGCGGGGCGCCTTCCGAGCAGTACTTC. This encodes CASSGRGAPSEQYF.